One and the same sample provided the 14 T cell receptor beta chains below, sequenced in a study of T-cell reconstitution after alpha-beta-depleted transplantation in children. This sample's TCRbeta library carried unique molecular identifier barcodes. TCRdb processed the PCR reads anew with MiXCR; each CDR3 protein has one entry. The profile shows a few hundred thousand distinct CDR3 sequences, less than 15% of them singletons. The sample was PBMCs, taken from the stem cell graft. These receptors were obtained from a human donor who donated a stem cell graft to a child with Fanconi anemia.

The V gene is TRBV20-1, the J gene TRBJ1-5, with a possible D match to TRBD1 (6 bases). V was pared by 6 bases and J by 5 bases, with 17 bases between. CDR3 length: 14 amino acids. The germline gives CDR1 DFQATT, CDR2 SNEGSKA (reference sequence). CDR3 residues: CSAVQGGGDQPQHF. The CDR3 DNA reads TGCAGTGCCGTCCAAGGGGGGGGCGATCAGCCCCAGCATTTT.

V usage is TRBV5-1 and J usage is TRBJ2-3, with 8 bases lining up with TRBD1. CDR1 is SGHRS and CDR2 is YFSETQ in the germline V gene. J was trimmed by 5 bases and V by 5 bases; bases with no gene match: 13. The CDR3 length is 16 residues. CDR3 DNA: TGCGCCAGCAGGCCTCAACCGGGACAGGTCCAAGATACGCAGTATTTT. It encodes CASRPQPGQVQDTQYF.

This clonotype was observed many times. V usage is TRBV4-3 and J usage is TRBJ2-2; D gene ambiguous. The CDR3 has 16 amino acids. V dropped 0 bases and J dropped 0 bases, with 8 bases sitting between them. The germline CDR1 and CDR2 sequences are LGHNA and YSLEER. The CDR3 bases are TGCGCCAGCAGCCAAGATGGGCTAGCGAACACCGGGGAGCTGTTTTTT. Encoded protein: CASSQDGLANTGELFF.

The chain has TRBV6-1 and TRBJ2-3; D not resolved. This CDR3 is 12 amino acids long. CDR1 and CDR2 (germline): MNHNS, SASEGT. V was shortened by 4 bases and J by 3 bases, with 5 bases between the two germline ends. The CDR3 protein is CASSVLTDTQYF. DNA of the CDR3: TGTGCCAGCAGTGTCCTAACAGATACGCAGTATTTT.

This clonotype showed up just a few times. This sequence joins TRBV12-3 or TRBV12-4 and TRBJ2-1; TRBD2 aligns across 13 bases. V lost 5 bases and J lost 0; bases outside the gene matches: 10. This CDR3 contains 19 residues. CDR3 bases: TGTGCCAGCAGTCCTGGGACTAGCGGGGTCAAGGGCTCCTACAATGAGCAGTTCTTC. Its protein product is CASSPGTSGVKGSYNEQFF.

CDR3 sequence (DNA): TGTGCCAGCTCACCGCTCCAGGGAAACTCTGGGGCCAACGTCCTGACTTTC. The encoded protein is CASSPLQGNSGANVLTF. This rearrangement joins TRBV18 to TRBJ2-6, with a possible D match to TRBD1 (5 bases). The germline gives CDR1 KGHSH, CDR2 LQKENI. This CDR3 has 17 amino acids. With 3 bases removed from V and 0 bases from J, the gap between germline ends came to 12 bases.

The V and J genes are TRBV27 and TRBJ1-1; D call uncertain. Trimming removed 4 bases at V and 3 bases at J, with 9 bases between. The CDR3 loop spans 13 amino acids. Germline V gene data show CDR1 as MNHEY and CDR2 as SMNVEV (reference sequence). CDR3 in amino acids: CASSSWGYTEAFF. The CDR3 DNA sequence: TGTGCCAGCAGTTCCTGGGGATACACTGAAGCTTTCTTT.

This clonotype was recorded a few times. At one end the junction does not follow the germline gene, possibly because of a read error. The chain recombines TRBV28 with TRBJ1-1; D unclear. Germline loops: CDR1 MDHEN, CDR2 SYDVKM. CDR3 size: 8 residues. CDR3 amino acids: CASSSQDF. The CDR3 DNA sequence: TGTGCCAGCAGTTCCCAAGACTTT.

This chain joins TRBV12-5 and TRBJ2-1; 9 bases line up with TRBD1. Germline assignment: CDR1 LGHNT and CDR2 FRNRAP. With 2 bases clipped from V and 8 bases from J, the junction kept 13 bases outside the gene matches. The CDR3 has 17 residues. DNA for the CDR3: TGTGCTAGTGGTTTGTTTCCCCGGGACAGGGATTCAGATGAGCAGTTCTTC. It encodes CASGLFPRDRDSDEQFF.

This clonotype was seen at least ten times. The chain employs TRBV18 and TRBJ2-7; no clear D gene. The CDR3 totals 13 residues. CDR1 is KGHSH and CDR2 is LQKENI in the germline V gene. V was pared by 0 bases and J by 8 bases, with 11 bases between. The CDR3 region is CASSPPNEEQQYV. The CDR3 DNA follows: TGTGCCAGCTCACCACCGAATGAGGAGCAGCAGTACGTC.

This clonotype was counted a few times. V is TRBV27 and J is TRBJ1-1; no reliable D call. Per germline, CDR1 MNHEY and CDR2 SMNVEV (reference sequence). CDR3 size: 14 residues. Trimming stripped 4 bases from V and 1 base from J, with 10 bases between. The chain's CDR3 is CASSSMGQNTEAFF. DNA for the CDR3: TGTGCCAGCAGTTCAATGGGTCAGAACACTGAAGCTTTCTTT.

This clonotype was found many times. The V call is TRBV5-6, the J call TRBJ1-1; D is ambiguous. From germline, CDR1 is SGHDT and CDR2 YYEEEE. The CDR3 is 13 amino acids. Trimming took 3 bases from V and 5 from J, leaving 11 bases between them. CDR3 sequence (DNA): TGTGCCAGCAGCTGGTCCGTTGGGACTGAAGCTTTCTTT. This sequence encodes CASSWSVGTEAFF. Using reference TRBV5-6 and TRBJ1-1 for the parts outside the CDR3, the full variable domain is DAGVTQSPTHLIKTRGQQVTLRCSPKSGHDTVSWYQQALGQGPQFIFQYYEEEERQRGNFPDRFSGHQFPNYSSELNVNALLLGDSALYLCASSWSVGTEAFFGQGTRLTVV.

This clonotype was counted between two and nine times. The chain has TRBV6-1 and TRBJ1-5, with D unclear. The CDR3 sequence is 15 residues long. CDR1 is MNHNS, CDR2 SASEGT, per germline. Trimming removed 0 bases from V and 5 bases from J, with 11 bases in between. The CDR3 DNA is TGTGCCAGCAGTGAAGCGCCTTGGGTATATCAGCCCCAGCATTTT. It encodes CASSEAPWVYQPQHF.

This clonotype was detected only a few times. CDR3 sequence reads: CASRQAVFAGELFF. The CDR3 nucleotides are TGTGCCAGCAGACAGGCGGTTTTCGCCGGGGAGCTGTTTTTT. V gene TRBV28 combines with J gene TRBJ2-2, with TRBD1 as a possible D gene (5 bases). Germline V CDR1 and CDR2: MDHEN, SYDVKM. This CDR3 spans 14 amino acids. The V gene lost 6 bases and the J gene lost 6 bases, with 14 bases spanning the gap.